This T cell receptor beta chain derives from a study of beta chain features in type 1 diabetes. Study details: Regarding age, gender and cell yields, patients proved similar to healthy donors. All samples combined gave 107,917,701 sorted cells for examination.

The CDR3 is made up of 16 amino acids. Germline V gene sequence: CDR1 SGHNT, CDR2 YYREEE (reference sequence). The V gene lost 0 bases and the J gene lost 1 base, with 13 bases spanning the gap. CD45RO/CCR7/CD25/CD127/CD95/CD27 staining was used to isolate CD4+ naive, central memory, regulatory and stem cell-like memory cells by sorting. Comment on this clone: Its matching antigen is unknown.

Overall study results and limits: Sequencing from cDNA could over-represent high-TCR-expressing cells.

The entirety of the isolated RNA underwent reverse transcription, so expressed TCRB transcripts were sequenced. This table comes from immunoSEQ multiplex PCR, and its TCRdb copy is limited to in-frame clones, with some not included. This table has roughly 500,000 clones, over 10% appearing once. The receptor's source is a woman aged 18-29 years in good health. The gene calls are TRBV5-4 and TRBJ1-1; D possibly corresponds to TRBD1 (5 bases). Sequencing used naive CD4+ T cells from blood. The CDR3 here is CASSLGGASGNTEAFF. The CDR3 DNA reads TGTGCCAGCAGCTTGGGCGGGGCTTCAGGGAACACTGAAGCTTTCTTT.